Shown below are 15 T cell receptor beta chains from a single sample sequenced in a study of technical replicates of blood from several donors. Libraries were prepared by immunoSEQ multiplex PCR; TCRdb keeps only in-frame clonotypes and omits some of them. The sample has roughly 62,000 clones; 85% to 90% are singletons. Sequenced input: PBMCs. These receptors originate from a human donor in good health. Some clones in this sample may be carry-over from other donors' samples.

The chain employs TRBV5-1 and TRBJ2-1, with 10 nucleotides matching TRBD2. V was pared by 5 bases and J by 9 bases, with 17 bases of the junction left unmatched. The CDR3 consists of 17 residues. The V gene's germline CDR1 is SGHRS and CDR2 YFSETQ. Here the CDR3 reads CASSLSWGAGGPGEQFF. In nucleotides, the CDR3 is TGCGCCAGCAGTCTCTCGTGGGGAGCGGGAGGGCCAGGTGAGCAGTTCTTC. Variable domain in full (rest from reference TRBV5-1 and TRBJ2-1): KAGVTQTPRYLIKTRGQQVTLSCSPISGHRSVSWYQQTPGQGLQFLFEYFSETQRNKGNFPGRFSGRQFSNSRSEMNVSTLELGDSALYLCASSLSWGAGGPGEQFFGPGTRLTVL.

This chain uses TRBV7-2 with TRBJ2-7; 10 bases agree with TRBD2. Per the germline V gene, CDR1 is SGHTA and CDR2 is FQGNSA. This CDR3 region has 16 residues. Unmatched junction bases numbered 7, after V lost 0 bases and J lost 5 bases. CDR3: CASSLARASGSDEQYF. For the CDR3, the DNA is TGTGCCAGCAGCTTAGCGAGGGCTAGCGGGAGCGACGAGCAGTACTTC. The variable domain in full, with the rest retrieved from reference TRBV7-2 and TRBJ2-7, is GAGVSQSPSNKVTEKGKDVELRCDPISGHTALYWYRQSLGQGLEFLIYFQGNSAPDKSGLPSDRFSAERTGGSVSTLTIQRTQQEDSAVYLCASSLARASGSDEQYFGPGTRLTVT.

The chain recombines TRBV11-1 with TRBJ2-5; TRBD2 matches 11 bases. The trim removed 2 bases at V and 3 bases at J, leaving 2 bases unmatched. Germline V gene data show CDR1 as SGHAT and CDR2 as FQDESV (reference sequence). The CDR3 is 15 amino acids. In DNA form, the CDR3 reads TGTGCCAGCAGCTTATCGGGACTAGCGGAAGAGACCCAGTACTTC. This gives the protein CASSLSGLAEETQYF.

The CDR3: CASSLSRFRGSGNTIYF. CDR3 sequence (DNA): TGTGCCAGCAGCTTATCTCGTTTTCGGGGCTCTGGAAACACCATATATTTT. The rearrangement links TRBV7-2 to TRBJ1-3; no clear D gene. Germline loops: CDR1 SGHTA, CDR2 FQGNSA. CDR3 length: 17 residues. Trimming shortened V by 2 bases and J by 0 bases, and 14 bases separated the two germline ends.

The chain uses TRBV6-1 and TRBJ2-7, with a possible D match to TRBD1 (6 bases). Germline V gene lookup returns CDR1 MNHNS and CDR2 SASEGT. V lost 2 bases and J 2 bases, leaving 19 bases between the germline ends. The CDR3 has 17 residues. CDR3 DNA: TGTGCCAGCAGTGAATTTAGATTGAACAGGGCGGCCTACGAGCAGTACTTC. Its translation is CASSEFRLNRAAYEQYF.

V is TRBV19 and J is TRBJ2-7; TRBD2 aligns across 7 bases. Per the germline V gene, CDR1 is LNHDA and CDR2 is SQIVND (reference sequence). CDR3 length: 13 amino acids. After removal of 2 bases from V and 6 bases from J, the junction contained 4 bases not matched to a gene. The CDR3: CASSISLAAEQYF. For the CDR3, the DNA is TGTGCCAGTAGTATATCCCTAGCGGCCGAGCAGTACTTC.

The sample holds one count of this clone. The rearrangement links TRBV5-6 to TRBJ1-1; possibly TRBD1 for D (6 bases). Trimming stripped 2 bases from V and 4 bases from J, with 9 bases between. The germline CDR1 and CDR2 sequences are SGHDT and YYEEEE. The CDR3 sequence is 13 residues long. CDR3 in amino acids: CASSLDRRTEAFF. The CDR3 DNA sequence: TGTGCCAGCAGCTTAGACAGGCGCACTGAAGCTTTCTTT.

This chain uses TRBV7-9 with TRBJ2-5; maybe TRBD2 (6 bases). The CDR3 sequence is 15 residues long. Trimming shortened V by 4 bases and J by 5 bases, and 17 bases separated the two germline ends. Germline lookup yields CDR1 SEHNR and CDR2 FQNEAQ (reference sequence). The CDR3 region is CASSSPGLGWETQYF. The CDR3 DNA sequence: TGTGCCAGCAGCTCACCGGGACTGGGCTGGGAGACCCAGTACTTC.

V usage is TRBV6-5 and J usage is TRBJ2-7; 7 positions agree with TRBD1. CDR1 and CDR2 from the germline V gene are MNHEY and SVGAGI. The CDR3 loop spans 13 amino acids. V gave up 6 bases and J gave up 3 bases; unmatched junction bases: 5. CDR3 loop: CASRQGQYYEQYF. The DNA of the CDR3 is TGTGCCAGCAGACAGGGACAGTACTACGAGCAGTACTTC.

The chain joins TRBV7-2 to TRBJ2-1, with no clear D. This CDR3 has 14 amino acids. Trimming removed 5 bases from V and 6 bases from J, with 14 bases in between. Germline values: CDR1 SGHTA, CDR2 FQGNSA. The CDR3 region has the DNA TGTGCCAGCAGCCCCATGGCCGCCACCAATGAGCAGTTCTTC. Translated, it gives CASSPMAATNEQFF.

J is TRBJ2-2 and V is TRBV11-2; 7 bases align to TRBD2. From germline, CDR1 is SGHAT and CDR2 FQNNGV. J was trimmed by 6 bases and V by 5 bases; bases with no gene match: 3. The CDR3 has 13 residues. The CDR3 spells CASSGDYSGELFF. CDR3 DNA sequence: TGTGCCAGCAGCGGGGACTATTCCGGGGAGCTGTTTTTT. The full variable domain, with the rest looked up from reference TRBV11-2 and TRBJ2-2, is EAGVAQSPRYKIIEKRQSVAFWCNPISGHATLYWYQQILGQGPKLLIQFQNNGVVDDSQLPKDRFSAERLKGVDSTLKIQPAKLEDSAVYLCASSGDYSGELFFGEGSRLTVL.

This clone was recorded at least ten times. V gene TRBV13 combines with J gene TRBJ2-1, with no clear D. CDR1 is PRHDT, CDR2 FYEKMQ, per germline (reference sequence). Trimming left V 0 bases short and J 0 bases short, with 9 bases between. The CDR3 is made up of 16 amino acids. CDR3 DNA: TGTGCCAGCAGCTTAGGCGAACCCAGCTCCTACAATGAGCAGTTCTTC. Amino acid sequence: CASSLGEPSSYNEQFF.

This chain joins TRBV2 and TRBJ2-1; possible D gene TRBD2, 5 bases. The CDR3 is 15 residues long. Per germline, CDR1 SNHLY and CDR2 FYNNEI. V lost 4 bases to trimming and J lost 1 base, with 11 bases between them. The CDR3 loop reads CASSAEAASYNEQFF. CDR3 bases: TGTGCCAGCAGTGCGGAAGCGGCTTCCTACAATGAGCAGTTCTTC. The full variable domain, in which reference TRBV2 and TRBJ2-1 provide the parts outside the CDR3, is EPEVTQTPSHQVTQMGQEVILRCVPISNHLYFYWYRQILGQKVEFLVSFYNNEISEKSEIFDDQFSVERPDGSNFTLKIRSTKLEDSAMYFCASSAEAASYNEQFFGPGTRLTVL.

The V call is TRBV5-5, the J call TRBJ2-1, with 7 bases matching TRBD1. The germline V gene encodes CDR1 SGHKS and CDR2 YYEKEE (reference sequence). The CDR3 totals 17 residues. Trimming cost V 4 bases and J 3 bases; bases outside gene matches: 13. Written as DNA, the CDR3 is TGTGCCAGCAGCCCTGGTGCAGGGGGTGAGCGCTACAATGAGCAGTTCTTC. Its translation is CASSPGAGGERYNEQFF.

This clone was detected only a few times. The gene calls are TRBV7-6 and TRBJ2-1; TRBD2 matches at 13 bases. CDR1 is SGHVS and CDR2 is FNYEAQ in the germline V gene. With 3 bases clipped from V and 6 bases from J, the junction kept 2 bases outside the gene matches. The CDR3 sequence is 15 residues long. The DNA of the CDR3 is TGTGCCAGCAGCTTTACTAGCGGGGGGGCCAATGAGCAGTTCTTC. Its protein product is CASSFTSGGANEQFF.